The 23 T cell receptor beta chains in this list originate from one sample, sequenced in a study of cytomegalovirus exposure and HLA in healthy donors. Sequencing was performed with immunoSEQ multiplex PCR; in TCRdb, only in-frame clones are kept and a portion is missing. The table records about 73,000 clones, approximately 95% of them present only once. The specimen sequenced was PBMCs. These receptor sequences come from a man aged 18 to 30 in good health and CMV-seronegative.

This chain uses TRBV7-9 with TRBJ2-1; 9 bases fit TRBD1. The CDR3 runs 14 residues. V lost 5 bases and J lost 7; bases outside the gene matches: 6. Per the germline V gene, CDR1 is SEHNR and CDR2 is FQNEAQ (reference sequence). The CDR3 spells CASSHGQGPNEQFF. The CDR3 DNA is TGTGCCAGCAGCCACGGACAGGGGCCAAATGAGCAGTTCTTC.

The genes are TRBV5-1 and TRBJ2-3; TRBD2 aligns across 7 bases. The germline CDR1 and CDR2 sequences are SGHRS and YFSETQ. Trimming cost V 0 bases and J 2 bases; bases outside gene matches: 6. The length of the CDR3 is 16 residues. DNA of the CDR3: TGCGCCAGCAGCTTGGGGCTAGCGGTGATCACAGATACGCAGTATTTT. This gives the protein CASSLGLAVITDTQYF.

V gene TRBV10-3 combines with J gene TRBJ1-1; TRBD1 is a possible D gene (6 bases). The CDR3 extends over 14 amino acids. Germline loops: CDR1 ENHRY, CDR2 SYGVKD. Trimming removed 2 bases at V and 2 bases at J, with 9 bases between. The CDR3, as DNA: TGTGCCATCAGTGAGGATGGGACAAACACTGAAGCTTTCTTT. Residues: CAISEDGTNTEAFF.

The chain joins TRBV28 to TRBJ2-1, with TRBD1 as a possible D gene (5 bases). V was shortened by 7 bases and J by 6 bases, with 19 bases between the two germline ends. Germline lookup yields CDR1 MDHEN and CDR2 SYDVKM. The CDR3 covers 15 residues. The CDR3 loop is CASTVVAQASNEQFF. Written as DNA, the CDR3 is TGTGCCAGCACCGTGGTTGCACAGGCCAGCAATGAGCAGTTCTTC.

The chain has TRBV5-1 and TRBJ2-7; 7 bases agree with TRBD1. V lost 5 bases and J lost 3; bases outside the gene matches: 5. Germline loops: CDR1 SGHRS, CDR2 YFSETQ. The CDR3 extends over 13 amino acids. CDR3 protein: CASSPDRIYEQYF. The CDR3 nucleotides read TGCGCCAGCAGTCCGGACAGGATCTACGAGCAGTACTTC.

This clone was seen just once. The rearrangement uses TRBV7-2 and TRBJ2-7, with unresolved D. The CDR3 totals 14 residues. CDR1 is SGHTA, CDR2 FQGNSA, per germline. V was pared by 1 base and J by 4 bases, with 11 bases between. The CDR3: CASSLEPGGYEQYF. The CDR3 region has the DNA TGTGCCAGCAGCTTAGAACCGGGTGGGTACGAGCAGTACTTC.

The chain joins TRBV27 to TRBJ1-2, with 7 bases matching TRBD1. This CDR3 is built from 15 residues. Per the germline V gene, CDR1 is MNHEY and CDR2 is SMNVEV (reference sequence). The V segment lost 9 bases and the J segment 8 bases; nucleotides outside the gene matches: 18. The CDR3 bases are TGTGCCAGTCAGGACAGGAGTGGACTTGGTGGGGGCTACACCTTC. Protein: CASQDRSGLGGGYTF.

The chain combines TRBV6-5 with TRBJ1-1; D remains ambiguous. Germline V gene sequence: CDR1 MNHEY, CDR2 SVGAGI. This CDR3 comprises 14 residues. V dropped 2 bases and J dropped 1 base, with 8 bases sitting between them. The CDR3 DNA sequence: TGTGCCAGCAGTTACACACCGAAGAACACTGAAGCTTTCTTT. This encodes CASSYTPKNTEAFF.

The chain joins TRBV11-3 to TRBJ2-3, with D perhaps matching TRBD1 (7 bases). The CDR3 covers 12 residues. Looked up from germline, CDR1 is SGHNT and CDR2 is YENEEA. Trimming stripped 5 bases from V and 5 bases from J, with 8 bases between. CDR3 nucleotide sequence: TGTGCCAGCAGCCAGGGGGGAGATACGCAGTATTTT. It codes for CASSQGGDTQYF.

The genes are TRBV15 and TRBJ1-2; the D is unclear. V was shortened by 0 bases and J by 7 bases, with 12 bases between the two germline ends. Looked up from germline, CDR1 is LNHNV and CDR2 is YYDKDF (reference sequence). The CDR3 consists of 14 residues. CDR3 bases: TGTGCCACCAGCAGAGAAATACAGACGTTTGGCTACACCTTC. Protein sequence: CATSREIQTFGYTF.

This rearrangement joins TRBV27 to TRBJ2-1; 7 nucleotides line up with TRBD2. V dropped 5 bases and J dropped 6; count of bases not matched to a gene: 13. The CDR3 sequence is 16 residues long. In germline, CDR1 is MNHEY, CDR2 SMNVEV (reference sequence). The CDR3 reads CASSPLGAGLTNEQFF. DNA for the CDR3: TGTGCCAGCAGTCCCCTCGGAGCGGGACTTACCAATGAGCAGTTCTTC.

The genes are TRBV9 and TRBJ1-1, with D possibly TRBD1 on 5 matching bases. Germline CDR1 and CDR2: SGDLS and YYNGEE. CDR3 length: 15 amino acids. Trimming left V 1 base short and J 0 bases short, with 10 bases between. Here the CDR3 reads CASSVTGAMNTEAFF. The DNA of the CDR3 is TGTGCCAGCAGCGTAACAGGAGCCATGAACACTGAAGCTTTCTTT.

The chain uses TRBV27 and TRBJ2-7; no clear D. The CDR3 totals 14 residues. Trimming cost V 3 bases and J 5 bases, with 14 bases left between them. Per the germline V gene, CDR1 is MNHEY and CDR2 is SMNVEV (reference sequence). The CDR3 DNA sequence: TGTGCCAGCAGTTTTAATCCCGGTGGTGACGAGCAGTACTTC. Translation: CASSFNPGGDEQYF.

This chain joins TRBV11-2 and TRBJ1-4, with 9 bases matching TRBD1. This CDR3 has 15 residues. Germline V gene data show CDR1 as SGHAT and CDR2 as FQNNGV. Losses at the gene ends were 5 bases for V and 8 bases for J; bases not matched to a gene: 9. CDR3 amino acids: CASSAMGTGNEKLFF. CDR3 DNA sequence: TGTGCCAGCAGCGCAATGGGGACAGGGAACGAAAAACTGTTTTTT.

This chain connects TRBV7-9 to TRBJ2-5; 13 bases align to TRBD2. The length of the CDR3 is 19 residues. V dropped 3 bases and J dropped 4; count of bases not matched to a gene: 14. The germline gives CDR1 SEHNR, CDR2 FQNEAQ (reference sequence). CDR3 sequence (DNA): TGTGCCAGCAGCTTTCCCCGGACTAGCGGGGGATCAAAAGGAGAGACCCAGTACTTC. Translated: CASSFPRTSGGSKGETQYF.

DNA for the CDR3: TGTGCCAGCAGTTTGCTTGCGTCGTTGGGACAGGGGAAAGGCGAGCAGTACTTC. Its translation: CASSLLASLGQGKGEQYF. J is TRBJ2-7 and V is TRBV27, with 10 positions matching TRBD1. V lost 3 bases and J lost 6; bases outside the gene matches: 17. The CDR3 contains 18 residues. Germline-derived CDR1 and CDR2 are MNHEY and SMNVEV (reference sequence).

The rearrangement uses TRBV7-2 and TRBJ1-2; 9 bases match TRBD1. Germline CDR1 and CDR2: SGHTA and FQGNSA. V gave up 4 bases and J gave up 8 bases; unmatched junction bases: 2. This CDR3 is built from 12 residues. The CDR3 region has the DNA TGTGCCAGCAGCTGGACAGGGGACGGCTACACCTTC. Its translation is CASSWTGDGYTF.

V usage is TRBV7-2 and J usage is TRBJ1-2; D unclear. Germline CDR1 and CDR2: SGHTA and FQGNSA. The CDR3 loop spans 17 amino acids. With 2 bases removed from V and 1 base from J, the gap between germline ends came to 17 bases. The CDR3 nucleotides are TGTGCCAGCAGCTTATTAGGTCGGGAAGGCAGTAACTATGGCTACACCTTC. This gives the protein CASSLLGREGSNYGYTF.

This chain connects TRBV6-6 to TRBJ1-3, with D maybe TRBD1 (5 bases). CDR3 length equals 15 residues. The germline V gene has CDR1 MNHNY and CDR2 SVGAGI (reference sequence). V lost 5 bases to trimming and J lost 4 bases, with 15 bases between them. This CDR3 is CASSGGHAPGNTIYF. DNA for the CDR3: TGTGCCAGCAGTGGTGGACATGCGCCAGGAAACACCATATATTTT.

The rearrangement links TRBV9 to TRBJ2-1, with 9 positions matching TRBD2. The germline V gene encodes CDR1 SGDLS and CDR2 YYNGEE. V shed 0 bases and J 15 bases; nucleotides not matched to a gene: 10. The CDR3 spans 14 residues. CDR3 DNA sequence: TGTGCCAGCAGCGTAGGGGCTAGCGGGGTAAAGGGGTTCTTC. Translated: CASSVGASGVKGFF.

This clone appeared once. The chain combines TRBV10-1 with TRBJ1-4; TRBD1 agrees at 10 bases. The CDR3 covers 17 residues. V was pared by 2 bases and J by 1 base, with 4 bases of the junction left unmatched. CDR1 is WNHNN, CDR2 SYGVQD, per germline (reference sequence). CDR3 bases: TGCGCCAGCAGTGAGGACAGGGGGCGAGGAACTAATGAAAAACTGTTTTTT. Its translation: CASSEDRGRGTNEKLFF.

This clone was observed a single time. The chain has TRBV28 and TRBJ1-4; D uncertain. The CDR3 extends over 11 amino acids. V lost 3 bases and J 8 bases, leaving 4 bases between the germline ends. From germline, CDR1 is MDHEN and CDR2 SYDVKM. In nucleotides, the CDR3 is TGTGCCAGCAGTTTTACAGAAAAACTGTTTTTT. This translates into CASSFTEKLFF.

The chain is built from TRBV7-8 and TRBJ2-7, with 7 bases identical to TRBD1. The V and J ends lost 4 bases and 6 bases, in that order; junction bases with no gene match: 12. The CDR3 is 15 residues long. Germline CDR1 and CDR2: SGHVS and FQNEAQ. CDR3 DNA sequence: TGTGCCAGCAGCTCCCTAGGAGAGACAGGGCCCGAGCAGTACTTC. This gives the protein CASSSLGETGPEQYF.